Below are 9 T cell receptor beta chains sequenced from a single sample in a study of T-cell memory formation after mild COVID-19 (dated by TCRdb to 2020 to 2023). The library was made by 5' RACE. Sequencing was carried out with an Illumina NovaSeq 6000. TCRdb trimmed the raw reads at Q25, called clones with MiXCR and kept productive beta chains. Rows merge per CDR3 protein into single entries with the most common DNA and genes. This sample comprises roughly 280,000 distinct CDR3 sequences, roughly 16% of them detected only once. 22% of the sample lies in the top ten. The sequenced sample was PBMCs or a T cell subset sorted from them (not recorded which). Source of these receptors: a man younger than 35 who had mild COVID-19 (a few samples of this study predate the infection). The sample titles of this study are shuffled in the database, so cell type and time point are left out; the donor was told from shared clones.

This clonotype was found a few times. The V and J genes are TRBV12-3 or TRBV12-4 and TRBJ1-5; weak D call: TRBD1 (5 bases). Trimming removed 3 bases from V and 1 base from J, with 10 bases in between. The CDR3 is 15 residues long. The CDR3 reads CASSLGPGSNQPQHF. CDR3 DNA sequence: TGTGCCAGCAGTTTGGGGCCAGGGAGCAATCAGCCCCAGCATTTT.

The V and J genes are TRBV5-6 and TRBJ2-5; D is unresolved. Trimming shortened V by 4 bases and J by 3 bases, and 4 bases separated the two germline ends. This CDR3 has 11 amino acids. Per germline, CDR1 SGHDT and CDR2 YYEEEE. The chain's CDR3 is CASSMKETQYF. The CDR3 nucleotides read TGTGCCAGCAGCATGAAAGAGACCCAGTACTTC.

The rearrangement links TRBV19 to TRBJ2-1; 8 nucleotides align to TRBD2. CDR3 length: 14 residues. CDR1 and CDR2 from the germline V gene are LNHDA and SQIVND (reference sequence). V dropped 5 bases and J dropped 6; count of bases not matched to a gene: 6. The CDR3 bases are TGTGCCAGTAGTGCGGGACTAGGACTCAATGAGCAGTTCTTC. It specifies CASSAGLGLNEQFF.

This chain uses TRBV27 with TRBJ1-6, with a tentative D call TRBD1 (5 bases). In germline, CDR1 is MNHEY, CDR2 SMNVEV (reference sequence). The CDR3 consists of 13 residues. With 6 bases removed from V and 8 bases from J, the gap between germline ends came to 11 bases. In DNA form, the CDR3 reads TGTGCCAGCAGGTCAGGGACGGATTCACCCCTCCACTTT. Translation: CASRSGTDSPLHF.

This clonotype has a handful of counts. The chain employs TRBV19 and TRBJ2-3; 10 bases match TRBD2. The CDR3 contains 15 residues. J was trimmed by 5 bases and V by 6 bases; bases with no gene match: 8. CDR1 and CDR2 from the germline V gene are LNHDA and SQIVND (reference sequence). CDR3 sequence: CASSKASGGGDTQYF. CDR3 nucleotides: TGTGCCAGTAGCAAGGCTAGCGGGGGAGGAGATACGCAGTATTTT.

There are a few counts of this clonotype. The chain recombines TRBV12-3 or TRBV12-4 with TRBJ1-1, with TRBD1 matching over 9 bases. The V segment lost 6 bases and the J segment 1 base; nucleotides outside the gene matches: 6. This CDR3 comprises 15 residues. CDR3 nucleotide sequence: TGTGCCAGCAGGAAACCGGGACAGGGGAACACTGAAGCTTTCTTT. This translates into CASRKPGQGNTEAFF.

In its sample, this clonotype was seen many times. The chain links TRBV20-1 to TRBJ1-1, with D possibly TRBD1 on 6 matching bases. CDR1 DFQATT and CDR2 SNEGSKA come from the germline V gene (reference sequence). CDR3 length: 14 residues. With 1 base removed from V and 1 base from J, the gap between germline ends came to 10 bases. The CDR3 DNA reads as TGCAGTGCTAGAGCCGCGACAGGGAACACTGAAGCTTTCTTT. As protein: CSARAATGNTEAFF.

This clonotype was seen only a few times. This chain joins TRBV6-5 and TRBJ1-4, with no clear D. CDR1 is MNHEY and CDR2 is SVGAGI in the germline V gene. Trimming shortened V by 1 base and J by 3 bases, and 12 bases separated the two germline ends. CDR3 length: 16 residues. CDR3 nucleotides: TGTGCCAGCAGTTACTTTCCGGCGAAAGCTAATGAAAAACTGTTTTTT. As protein: CASSYFPAKANEKLFF.

There are many counts of this clonotype. The V gene is TRBV12-3 or TRBV12-4, the J gene TRBJ1-1, with D possibly being TRBD1 (6 bases). Trimming took 3 bases from V and 6 from J, leaving 11 bases between them. The CDR3 is made up of 13 amino acids. CDR3 loop: CASSLDSNAEAFF. The DNA for the CDR3 is TGTGCCAGCAGTTTGGACAGCAACGCTGAAGCTTTCTTT.